Below, 14 T cell receptor beta chains from the same sample are listed, as sequenced in a study of response to subunit inactivated influenza vaccine. TCRdb itself ran the RT-PCR reads through MiXCR, one entry per CDR3 protein. Among about 780,000 distinct CDR3 sequences listed, under 20% were seen once. Sample: PBMCs from blood, taken more than 4 days after vaccination. The receptors here all came from a man aged 45-65 years who received an inactivated influenza vaccine.

A few counts support this clonotype. This sequence joins TRBV9 and TRBJ2-7; D possibly corresponds to TRBD1 (6 bases). V shed 2 bases and J shed 4 bases, with 16 bases lying between them. CDR3 size: 15 residues. Germline V gene data show CDR1 as SGDLS and CDR2 as YYNGEE. The CDR3 is CASSVAARGAYEQYF. CDR3 nucleotide sequence: TGTGCCAGCAGCGTGGCGGCCAGGGGAGCTTACGAGCAGTACTTC. Using reference TRBV9 and TRBJ2-7 for the parts outside the CDR3, the full variable domain is DSGVTQTPKHLITATGQRVTLRCSPRSGDLSVYWYQQSLDQGLQFLIQYYNGEERAKGNILERFSAQQFPDLHSELNLSSLELGDSALYFCASSVAARGAYEQYFGPGTRLTVT.

This clonotype was recorded at least ten times. This chain joins TRBV27 and TRBJ2-1; 11 bases agree with TRBD2. Germline assignment: CDR1 MNHEY and CDR2 SMNVEV (reference sequence). The CDR3 has 16 amino acids. The V gene end was trimmed by 6 bases and the J gene end by 8 bases; junction bases not matched to a gene: 12. CDR3 in amino acids: CASSTTSGANVYEQFF. The CDR3, as DNA: TGTGCCAGCAGCACGACTAGCGGGGCCAATGTGTATGAGCAGTTCTTC.

The chain employs TRBV5-6 and TRBJ1-6; D unresolved. CDR1 is SGHDT and CDR2 is YYEEEE in the germline V gene. CDR3 length: 17 residues. The V gene lost 2 bases and the J gene lost 0 bases, with 12 bases spanning the gap. The CDR3, as DNA: TGTGCCAGCAGCTTCTTAGAGGAGAGCTCCTATAATTCACCCCTCCACTTT. Translated: CASSFLEESSYNSPLHF.

This clonotype was counted only a few times. The chain uses TRBV20-1 and TRBJ1-6; D is unclear. In germline, CDR1 is DFQATT, CDR2 SNEGSKA (reference sequence). The CDR3 extends over 14 amino acids. V lost 0 bases and J lost 7, with 10 bases in between. CDR3 protein: CSARDILHNSPLHF. The CDR3 DNA reads TGCAGTGCTAGAGATATACTCCACAATTCACCCCTCCACTTT.

This clonotype was picked up a small number of times. This chain joins TRBV20-1 and TRBJ2-3; tentative D call: TRBD1 (6 bases). The CDR3 is made up of 17 amino acids. V gave up 2 bases and J gave up 4 bases, with 22 bases separating them. Germline V gene lookup returns CDR1 DFQATT and CDR2 SNEGSKA (reference sequence). CDR3: CSARPVLQGSRADTQYF. The CDR3 DNA follows: TGCAGTGCTAGACCCGTGCTCCAGGGGTCTAGGGCAGATACGCAGTATTTT.

There are a few counts of this clonotype. This chain connects TRBV29-1 to TRBJ2-3; D call uncertain. The CDR3 loop spans 13 amino acids. V was shortened by 3 bases and J by 1 base, with 8 bases between the two germline ends. The germline V gene encodes CDR1 SQVTM and CDR2 ANQGSEA. The CDR3 sequence is CSVDGLGTDTQYF. Written as DNA, the CDR3 is TGCAGCGTTGATGGCCTTGGCACAGATACGCAGTATTTT.

This clonotype turned up a few times. The chain recombines TRBV15 with TRBJ1-2; a possible D gene is TRBD1 (6 bases). Deletions cut 1 base from V and 8 bases from J, with 8 bases between. Germline assignment: CDR1 LNHNV and CDR2 YYDKDF (reference sequence). This CDR3 contains 12 residues. CDR3 in amino acids: CATSRGRGGYTF. The CDR3 DNA follows: TGTGCCACCAGCAGAGGCAGGGGAGGCTACACCTTC.

Only a few counts were recorded for this clonotype. The chain joins TRBV20-1 to TRBJ2-7; 10 bases agree with TRBD2. V lost 4 bases and J lost 5; bases outside the gene matches: 14. CDR1 DFQATT and CDR2 SNEGSKA come from the germline V gene (reference sequence). The CDR3 extends over 16 amino acids. In DNA, the CDR3 is TGCAGTGCTAATTTCCTGCAGGCTAGCGGGAGCCACGAGCAGTACTTC. Translating it yields CSANFLQASGSHEQYF.

In its sample, this clonotype was seen many times. The chain is built from TRBV20-1 and TRBJ2-7; D is perhaps TRBD1 (8 bases). Germline loops: CDR1 DFQATT, CDR2 SNEGSKA (reference sequence). V was trimmed by 1 base and J by 3 bases, leaving 16 bases between them. This CDR3 region has 15 residues. The CDR3 DNA reads TGCAGTGCTAGAGGGGGGGGACAGGCTTACTACGAGCAGTACTTC. Residues: CSARGGGQAYYEQYF.

This clonotype was seen just once. The chain carries TRBV27 and TRBJ2-3; 13 nucleotides align to TRBD2. Germline V CDR1 and CDR2: MNHEY, SMNVEV (reference sequence). V lost 2 bases and J lost 6; bases outside the gene matches: 11. This CDR3 spans 18 amino acids. The CDR3 protein is CASSLIGGLAGARDTQYF. The CDR3 coding sequence is TGTGCCAGCAGTTTAATCGGTGGACTAGCGGGAGCAAGGGATACGCAGTATTTT.

This sequence joins TRBV6-1 and TRBJ1-2; D is unclear. The CDR3 sequence is 15 residues long. V was pared by 2 bases and J by 4 bases, with 14 bases between. Germline values: CDR1 MNHNS, CDR2 SASEGT. CDR3 coding DNA: TGTGCCAGCAGTGAACTCGATACCGGAGTCTATGGCTACACCTTC. Its translation is CASSELDTGVYGYTF.

This chain links TRBV6-1 with TRBJ2-1; either TRBD1 or TRBD2 may supply D (5 bases each). The CDR3 length is 16 residues. Germline V lookup: CDR1 MNHNS, CDR2 SASEGT. The V and J ends lost 5 bases and 7 bases respectively, with 21 bases between them. CDR3 amino acids: CASSLGVRPLGNEQFF. The CDR3 bases are TGTGCCAGCAGTCTGGGGGTACGGCCCCTGGGAAATGAGCAGTTCTTC.

The V and J genes are TRBV11-3 and TRBJ2-7; tentatively, D is TRBD2 (5 bases). Germline CDR1 is SGHNT and CDR2 is YENEEA. V was trimmed by 1 base and J by 0 bases, leaving 16 bases between them. The CDR3 loop spans 17 amino acids. CDR3 in DNA: TGTGCCAGCAGCTTAGGAGGTCTAGCTGAAAGCTCCTACGAGCAGTACTTC. Protein: CASSLGGLAESSYEQYF.

The chain joins TRBV6-5 to TRBJ2-1; D not certain. The CDR3 loop spans 11 amino acids. Between the trimmed V and J ends, which lost 4 bases and 10 bases, there was a span of 8 bases. Per germline, CDR1 MNHEY and CDR2 SVGAGI. As DNA, the CDR3 is TGTGCCAGCAGTTCGGCGAGCGAGCAGTTCTTC. Translated: CASSSASEQFF.